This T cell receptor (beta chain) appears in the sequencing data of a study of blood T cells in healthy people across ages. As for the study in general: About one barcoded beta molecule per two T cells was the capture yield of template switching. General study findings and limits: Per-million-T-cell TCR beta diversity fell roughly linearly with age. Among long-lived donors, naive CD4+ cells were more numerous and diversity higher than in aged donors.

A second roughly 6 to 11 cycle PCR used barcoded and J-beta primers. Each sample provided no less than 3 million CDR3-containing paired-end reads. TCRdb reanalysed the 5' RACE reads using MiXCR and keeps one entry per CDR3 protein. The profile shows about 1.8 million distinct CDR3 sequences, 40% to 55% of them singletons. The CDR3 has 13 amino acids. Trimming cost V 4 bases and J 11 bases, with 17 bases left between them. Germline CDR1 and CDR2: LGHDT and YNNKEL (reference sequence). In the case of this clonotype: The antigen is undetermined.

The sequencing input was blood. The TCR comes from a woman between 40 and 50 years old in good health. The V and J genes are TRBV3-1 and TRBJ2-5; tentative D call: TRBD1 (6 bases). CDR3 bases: TGTGCCAGCAGCCGCGGACAGTTCAATGAGCAGTACTTC. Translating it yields CASSRGQFNEQYF.